This TCR beta chain was sequenced for a study of blood T cells in healthy people across ages. CDR3 length equals 16 residues. Germline V gives CDR1 SGHAT, CDR2 FQNNGV. With 4 bases clipped from V and 4 bases from J, the junction kept 10 bases outside the gene matches. A second PCR, run for roughly 7 to 12 cycles, used a sample-barcoded 5' primer plus a J-beta primer mix. There were at least 2.5 million CDR3-containing paired-end reads obtained from each sample. Using its own MiXCR run on the 5' RACE reads, TCRdb lists one record per CDR3 protein. The sample contains about 1.8 million distinct CDR3 sequences, around half of which appear only once.

The specimen sequenced was blood. This TCR came from a woman in her thirties or forties in good health. The chain couples TRBV11-2 to TRBJ2-3, with 8 positions matching TRBD1. The CDR3 nucleotides read TGTGCCAGCAGCTACACGATCTCAGGGGGCGCAGATACGCAGTATTTT. It yields the protein CASSYTISGGADTQYF.